This T cell receptor (beta chain) originates from a study of Ad26.COV2.S vaccination and SARS-CoV-2 variants. Data came from immunoSEQ multiplex PCR; TCRdb stores just in-frame clones and leaves some out. The data contain some 190,000 clones, around 90% of them singletons. Study outcomes and limitations: Vaccine recipients posted higher spike-specific TCR breadth than their placebo counterparts. Measurements of TCR breadth and depth may have given underestimates of the total T cell responses. For non-spike TCRs, breadth in vaccine recipients resembled that in placebo recipients.

The V and J ends lost 4 bases and 5 bases respectively, with 13 bases between them. Germline lookup yields CDR1 SGDLS and CDR2 YYNGEE. This CDR3 has 14 residues. To note about this clone: Its specificity is unknown.

The sequence derives from a human donor who had recovered from COVID-19. Here the sequenced sample was peripheral blood, taken after recovery from COVID-19. V gene TRBV9 combines with J gene TRBJ1-5, with a possible D match to TRBD1 (5 bases). This CDR3 reads CASSSSQGDQPQHF. The CDR3 nucleotides are TGTGCCAGCAGCTCAAGTCAGGGAGATCAGCCCCAGCATTTT.